This T cell receptor beta chain was sequenced for a study of CD8 T cells in Susac syndrome. Random hexamers were used to reverse transcribe the RNA input (about 0.45 to 1 ug). Coverage of TCR beta CDR3 amplification by immunoSEQ multiplex PCR extended to 54 Vbeta and 13 Jbeta. TCRdb re-derived calls from the immunoSEQ multiplex PCR reads in MiXCR, one entry per CDR3 protein. The table lists about 76,000 distinct CDR3 sequences, 90% to 95% of them singletons. After removal of 3 bases from V and 2 bases from J, the junction contained 2 bases not matched to a gene. The CDR3 runs to 13 residues. CDR1 and CDR2 (germline): SGHRS, YFSETQ. Peripheral blood CD8+ and CD4+ T cells were profiled by TCR beta sequencing. The multiple sclerosis controls were treatment-naive patients, and their relapsing-remitting disease was stable or active. Negative isolation was applied to CD8+ and CD4+ T cells, and FACS enrichment was applied to TEMRA cells.

The sample holds a few counts of this clonotype. This sequence originates from a human donor with multiple sclerosis. The sample was CD8+ T cells from PBMCs. The genes are TRBV5-1 and TRBJ2-7; 7 positions match TRBD1. The CDR3 DNA follows: TGCGCCAGCAGCTGGGACAGTACCTACGAGCAGTACTTC. As protein: CASSWDSTYEQYF. Full variable domain (outside the CDR3, taken from reference TRBV5-1 and TRBJ2-7): KAGVTQTPRYLIKTRGQQVTLSCSPISGHRSVSWYQQTPGQGLQFLFEYFSETQRNKGNFPGRFSGRQFSNSRSEMNVSTLELGDSALYLCASSWDSTYEQYFGPGTRLTVT.